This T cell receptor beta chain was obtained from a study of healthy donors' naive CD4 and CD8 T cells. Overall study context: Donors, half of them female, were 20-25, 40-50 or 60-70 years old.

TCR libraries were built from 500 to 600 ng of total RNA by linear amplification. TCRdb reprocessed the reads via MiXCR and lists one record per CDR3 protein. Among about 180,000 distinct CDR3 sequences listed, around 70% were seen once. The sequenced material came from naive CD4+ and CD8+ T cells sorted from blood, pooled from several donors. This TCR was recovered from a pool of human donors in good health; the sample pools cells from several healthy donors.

The CDR3 spells CASSFSGTYEQYF. CDR3 bases: TGTGCCAGCAGCTTCTCCGGTACCTACGAGCAGTACTTC. The chain carries TRBV6-5 and TRBJ2-7, with D unresolved. Per germline, CDR1 MNHEY and CDR2 SVGAGI. Deletions cut 6 bases from V and 2 bases from J, with 11 bases between. This CDR3 spans 13 amino acids.